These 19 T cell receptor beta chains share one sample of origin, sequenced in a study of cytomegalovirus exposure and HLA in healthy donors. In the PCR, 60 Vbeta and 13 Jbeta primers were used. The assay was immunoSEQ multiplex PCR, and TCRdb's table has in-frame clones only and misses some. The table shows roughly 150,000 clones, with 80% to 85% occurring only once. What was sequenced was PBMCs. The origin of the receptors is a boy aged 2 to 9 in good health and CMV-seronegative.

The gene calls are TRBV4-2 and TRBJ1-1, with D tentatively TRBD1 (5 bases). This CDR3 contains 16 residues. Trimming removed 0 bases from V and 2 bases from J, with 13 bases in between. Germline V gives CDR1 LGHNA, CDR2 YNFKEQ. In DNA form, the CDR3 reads TGTGCCAGCAGCCAAGAAGCAGGAGGGACCAACACTGAAGCTTTCTTT. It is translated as CASSQEAGGTNTEAFF.

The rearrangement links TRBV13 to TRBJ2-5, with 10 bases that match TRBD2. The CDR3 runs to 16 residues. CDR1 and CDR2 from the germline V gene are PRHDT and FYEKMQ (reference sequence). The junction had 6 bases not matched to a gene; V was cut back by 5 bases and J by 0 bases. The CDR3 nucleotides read TGTGCCAGCAGCGTCGGGACTAGCGAATACCAAGAGACCCAGTACTTC. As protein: CASSVGTSEYQETQYF.

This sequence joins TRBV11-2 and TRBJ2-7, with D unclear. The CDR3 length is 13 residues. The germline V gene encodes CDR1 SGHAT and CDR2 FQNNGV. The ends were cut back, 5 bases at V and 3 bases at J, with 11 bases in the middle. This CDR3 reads CASSPKEDYEQYV. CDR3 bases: TGTGCCAGCAGCCCGAAGGAAGACTACGAGCAGTACGTC.

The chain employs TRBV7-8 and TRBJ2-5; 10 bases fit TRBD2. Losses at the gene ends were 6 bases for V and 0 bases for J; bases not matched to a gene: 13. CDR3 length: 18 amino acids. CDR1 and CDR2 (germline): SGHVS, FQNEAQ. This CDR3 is CASSHWGSGRTYQETQYF. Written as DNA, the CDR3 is TGTGCCAGCAGTCACTGGGGTAGCGGGAGGACGTACCAAGAGACCCAGTACTTC.

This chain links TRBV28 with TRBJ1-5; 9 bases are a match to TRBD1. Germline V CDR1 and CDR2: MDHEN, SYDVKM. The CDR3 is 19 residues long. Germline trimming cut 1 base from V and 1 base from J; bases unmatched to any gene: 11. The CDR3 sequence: CASSLSLFGTGTSNQPQHF. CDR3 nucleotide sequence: TGTGCCAGCAGTTTATCCCTATTTGGGACAGGGACAAGCAATCAGCCCCAGCATTTT.

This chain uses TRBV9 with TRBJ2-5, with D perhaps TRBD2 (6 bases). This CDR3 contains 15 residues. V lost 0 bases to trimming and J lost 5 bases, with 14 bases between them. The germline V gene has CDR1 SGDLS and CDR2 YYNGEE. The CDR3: CASSVELAAGETQYF. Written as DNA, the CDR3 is TGTGCCAGCAGCGTAGAACTCGCGGCGGGGGAGACCCAGTACTTC. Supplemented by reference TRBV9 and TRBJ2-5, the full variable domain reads DSGVTQTPKHLITATGQRVTLRCSPRSGDLSVYWYQQSLDQGLQFLIQYYNGEERAKGNILERFSAQQFPDLHSELNLSSLELGDSALYFCASSVELAAGETQYFGPGTRLLVL.

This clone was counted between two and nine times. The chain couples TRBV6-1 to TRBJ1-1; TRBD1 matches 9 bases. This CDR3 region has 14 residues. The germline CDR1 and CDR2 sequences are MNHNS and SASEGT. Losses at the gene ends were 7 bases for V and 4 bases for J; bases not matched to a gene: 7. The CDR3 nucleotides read TGTGCCAGCACCCCGACAGGGGGGGGCACTGAAGCTTTCTTT. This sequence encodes CASTPTGGGTEAFF.

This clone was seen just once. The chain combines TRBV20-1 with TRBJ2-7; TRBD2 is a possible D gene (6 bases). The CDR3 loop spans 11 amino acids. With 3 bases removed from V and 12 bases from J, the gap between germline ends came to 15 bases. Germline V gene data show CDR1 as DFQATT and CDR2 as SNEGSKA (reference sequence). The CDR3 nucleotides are TGCAGTGCTAGCCGGGAGACCCAGCCGTACTTC. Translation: CSASRETQPYF.

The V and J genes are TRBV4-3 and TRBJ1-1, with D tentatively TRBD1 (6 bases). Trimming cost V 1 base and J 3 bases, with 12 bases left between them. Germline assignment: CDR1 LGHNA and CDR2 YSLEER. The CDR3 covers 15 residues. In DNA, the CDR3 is TGCGCCAGCAGCCAAGTTGAGACAGGAGACACTGAAGCTTTCTTT. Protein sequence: CASSQVETGDTEAFF.

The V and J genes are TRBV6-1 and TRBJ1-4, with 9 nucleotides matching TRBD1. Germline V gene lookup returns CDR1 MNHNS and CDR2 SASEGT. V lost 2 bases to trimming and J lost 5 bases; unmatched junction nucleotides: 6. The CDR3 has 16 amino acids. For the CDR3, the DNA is TGTGCCAGCAGTGAACTTACCGGGACAGGGAATGAAAAACTGTTTTTT. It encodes CASSELTGTGNEKLFF.

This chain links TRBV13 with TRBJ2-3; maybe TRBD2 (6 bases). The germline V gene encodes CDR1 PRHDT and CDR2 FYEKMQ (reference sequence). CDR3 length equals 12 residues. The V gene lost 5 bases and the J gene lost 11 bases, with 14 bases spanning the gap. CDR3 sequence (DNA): TGTGCCAGCAGCATGGGACTGACGGGGCAGTATTTT. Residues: CASSMGLTGQYF.

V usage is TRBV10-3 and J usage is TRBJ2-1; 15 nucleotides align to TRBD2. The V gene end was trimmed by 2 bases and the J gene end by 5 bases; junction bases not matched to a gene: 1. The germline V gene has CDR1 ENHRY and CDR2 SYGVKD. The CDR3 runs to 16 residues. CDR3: CAISEGTSGGNNEQFF. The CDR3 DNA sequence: TGTGCCATCAGTGAGGGGACTAGCGGGGGGAACAATGAGCAGTTCTTC.

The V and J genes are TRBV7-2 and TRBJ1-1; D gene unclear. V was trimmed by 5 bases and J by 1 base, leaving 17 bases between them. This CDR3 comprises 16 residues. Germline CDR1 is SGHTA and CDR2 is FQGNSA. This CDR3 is CASSPRGGFENTEAFF. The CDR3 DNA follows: TGTGCCAGCAGCCCCCGGGGTGGGTTTGAGAACACTGAAGCTTTCTTT.

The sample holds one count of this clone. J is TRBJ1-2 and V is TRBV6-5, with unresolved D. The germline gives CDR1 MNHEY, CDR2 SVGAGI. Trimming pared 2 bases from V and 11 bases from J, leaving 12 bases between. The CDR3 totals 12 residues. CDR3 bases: TGTGCCAGCAGTTACAACGGGGTAGGGTACACCTTC. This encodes CASSYNGVGYTF.

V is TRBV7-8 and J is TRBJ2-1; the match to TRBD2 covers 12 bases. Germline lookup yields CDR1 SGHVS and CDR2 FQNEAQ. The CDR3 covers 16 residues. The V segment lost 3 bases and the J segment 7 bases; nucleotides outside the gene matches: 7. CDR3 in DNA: TGTGCCAGCAGCTTCGAGACTAGCGGGAGTACTAATGAGCAGTTCTTC. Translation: CASSFETSGSTNEQFF. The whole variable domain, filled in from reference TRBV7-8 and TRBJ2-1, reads GAGVSQSPRYKVAKRGQDVALRCDPISGHVSLFWYQQALGQGPEFLTYFQNEAQLDKSGLPSDRFFAERPEGSVSTLKIQRTQQEDSAVYLCASSFETSGSTNEQFFGPGTRLTVL.

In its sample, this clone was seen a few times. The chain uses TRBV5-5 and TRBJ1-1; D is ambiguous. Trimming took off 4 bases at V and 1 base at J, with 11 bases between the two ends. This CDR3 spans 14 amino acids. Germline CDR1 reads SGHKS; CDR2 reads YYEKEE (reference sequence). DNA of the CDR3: TGTGCCAGCAGCCCCGTGGCGGGGAACACTGAAGCTTTCTTT. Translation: CASSPVAGNTEAFF.

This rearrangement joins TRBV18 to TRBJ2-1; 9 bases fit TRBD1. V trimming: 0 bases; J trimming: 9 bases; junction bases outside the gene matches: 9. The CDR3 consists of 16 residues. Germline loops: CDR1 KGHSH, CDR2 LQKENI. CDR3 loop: CASSPPAGQGHGEQFF. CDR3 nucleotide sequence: TGTGCCAGCTCACCACCGGCGGGACAGGGTCATGGTGAGCAGTTCTTC. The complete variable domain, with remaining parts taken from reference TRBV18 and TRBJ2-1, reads NAGVMQNPRHLVRRRGQEARLRCSPMKGHSHVYWYRQLPEEGLKFMVYLQKENIIDESGMPKERFSAEFPKEGPSILRIQQVVRGDSAAYFCASSPPAGQGHGEQFFGPGTRLTVL.

The chain's CDR3 is CASSVTGQGGTEAFF. In DNA form, the CDR3 reads TGTGCCAGCAGCGTAACCGGGCAGGGGGGCACTGAAGCTTTCTTT. The chain employs TRBV9 and TRBJ1-1; 7 bases agree with TRBD1. The CDR3 totals 15 residues. Germline assignment: CDR1 SGDLS and CDR2 YYNGEE. V trimming: 1 base; J trimming: 4 bases; junction bases outside the gene matches: 7.

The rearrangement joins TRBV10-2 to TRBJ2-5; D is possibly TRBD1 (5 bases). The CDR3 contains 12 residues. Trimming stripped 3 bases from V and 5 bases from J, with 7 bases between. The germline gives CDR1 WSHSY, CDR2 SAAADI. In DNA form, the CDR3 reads TGCGCCAGCAGTGACAAGGGGGAGACCCAGTACTTC. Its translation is CASSDKGETQYF.